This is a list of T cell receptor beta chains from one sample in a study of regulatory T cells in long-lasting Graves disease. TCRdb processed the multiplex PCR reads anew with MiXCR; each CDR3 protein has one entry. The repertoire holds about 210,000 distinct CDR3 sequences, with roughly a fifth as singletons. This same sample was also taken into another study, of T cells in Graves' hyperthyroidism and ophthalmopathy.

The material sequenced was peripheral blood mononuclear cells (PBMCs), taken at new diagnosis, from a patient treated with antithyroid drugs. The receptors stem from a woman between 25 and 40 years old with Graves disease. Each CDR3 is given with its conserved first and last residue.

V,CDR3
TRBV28,CASSPGTSGRSGKNIQYF
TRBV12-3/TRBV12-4,CASSFRDYQETQYF
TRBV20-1,CSASPGQGADYGYTF
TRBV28,CASRPTLQGTTDTQYF
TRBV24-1,CATSDPQDNEQFF
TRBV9,CASSVQGETNEKLFF
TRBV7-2,CASSLQGSQPQHF
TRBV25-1,CASSPWSWQAGGYTF
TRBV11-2,CASSTRGGLFHEQYF
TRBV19,CASSRHLWGGYTF
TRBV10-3,CAISVRGVKLYYEQYF
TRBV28,CASSSDTLYGYTF
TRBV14,CASSPPKRGEGANVLTF
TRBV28,CASSRDMLMNTEAFF
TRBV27,CASSPLGDTQYF
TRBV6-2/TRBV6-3,CASSEFLAGVTYEQYF
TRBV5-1,CASSLEGDGYTF
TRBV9,CASSPRTGLIGNTIYF
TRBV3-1,CASSQGVLAGGRVTDTQYF
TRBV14,CASSAISSLAGGDEQFF
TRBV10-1,CASSEVGRSSYNSPLHF
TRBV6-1,CASSESSGGLTSTDTQYF
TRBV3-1,CASSQRRGFKTEAFF
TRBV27,CASSAFLAGGPQETQYF
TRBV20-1,CSVGGPSNQPQHF
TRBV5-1,CASSFQGTSYEQYF
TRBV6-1,CASSEGLVLQETQYF
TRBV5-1,CASSLDKTSPQYF
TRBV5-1,CASSLSQGNTEAFF
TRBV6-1,CASSRDRRRTEAFF
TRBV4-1,CASSQDPGGTLNEQYF
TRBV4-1,CASSRIGTGTDTQYF
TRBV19,CASAFYNEQFF
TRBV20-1,CSARDQPGDGYTF
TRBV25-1,CASSGIDEKLFF
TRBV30,CAWRWGVNTEAFF
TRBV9,CASSSDGIEAFF
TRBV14,CASSQDRTGPGDGQPQHF
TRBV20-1,CSARWLAGGGSYNEQFF
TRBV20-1,CSARDQTWNMYEQYF
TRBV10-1,CASSESMEGLDEQYF
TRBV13,CASSLSVGGLTDTQYF
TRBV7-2,CASSLVGTINEQYF